Below are 2 T cell receptor beta chains sequenced from a single sample in a study of PD-1 blockade in classical Hodgkin lymphoma (dated by TCRdb to the early 2020s). Library preparation employed the immunoSEQ multiplex PCR assay. The source is immuneACCESS, and TCRdb retained only in-frame sequences with V and J called. Part of the clones is not carried over; for the studies checked, unresolved V genes explain less than half of this, and the remainder is unexplained. The sample includes some 17,000 clones, with roughly 82% observed a single time. Together, the top ten hold 25% to 35% of the sample. Sample time point, as interpreted from the label and publication: cycle 2 day 1 (C2D1) of nivolumab. All trial patients had relapsed after autologous stem cell transplantation, with cohorts A, B and C differing in prior brentuximab vedotin exposure. The sample here was peripheral blood mononuclear cells (PBMCs), taken before the second cycle of nivolumab. These receptor sequences come from a human donor with classical Hodgkin lymphoma.

This chain joins TRBV10-2 and TRBJ1-2; D not certain. V shed 0 bases and J shed 5 bases, with 10 bases lying between them. The CDR3 contains 14 residues. Per the germline V gene, CDR1 is WSHSY and CDR2 is SAAADI. DNA for the CDR3: TGCGCCAGCAGTGAGTCGAAGACAAGTTATGGCTACACCTTC. Protein sequence: CASSESKTSYGYTF.

The genes are TRBV29-1 and TRBJ1-2; possible D gene TRBD1, 5 bases. The germline V gene has CDR1 SQVTM and CDR2 ANQGSEA. The CDR3 is 11 amino acids. The germline V and J ends were trimmed by 1 base and 9 bases, with 9 bases remaining between them. Written as DNA, the CDR3 is TGCAGCGTTGAAGTCGGGGGGAGCTACACCTTC. It translates to CSVEVGGSYTF.